This paragraph reports one T cell receptor (beta chain). Its matching antigen is unknown. This entry comes from a study of shared clonotypes between healthy human individuals. Assay used: immunoSEQ multiplex PCR; TCRdb lists only in-frame clones, some missing. The sample lists about 480,000 clones, 60% to 80% occurring once. General study results and limits: Researchers sampled blood only, noting tissue repertoires likely differ.

Germline V gene data show CDR1 as ENHRY and CDR2 as SYGVKD. The trim removed 6 bases at V and 3 bases at J, leaving 4 bases unmatched. The CDR3 totals 13 residues. The clonotype originates from a woman between 35 and 50 years old in good health. Some clones in this sample may be carry-over from other donors' samples. Sequencing was carried out using PBMCs. The V gene is TRBV10-3, the J gene TRBJ1-2, with 7 bases identical to TRBD1. This CDR3 reads CAISYDRDYGYTF. The CDR3 DNA sequence: TGTGCCATCAGCTACGACAGGGACTATGGCTACACCTTC.